The 5 T cell receptor beta chains below were found in one sample sequenced in a study of graft-versus-host responses after intestinal transplantation. The assay was immunoSEQ multiplex PCR, and TCRdb's table has in-frame clones only and misses some. Of some 11,000 clones in the sample, around 32% were seen once. The source material was alloreactive CD4+ T cells from a mixed lymphocyte reaction culture, sampled before transplantation. As to subset: CFSE-low proliferating T cells sorted from roughly six-day pre-transplant mixed lymphocyte reaction (GvH or HvG direction). The source is a human patient who was an organ donor for intestinal transplantation.

By sample share, this clone is medium-sized. The CDR3 nucleotides read TGTGCCATCGGGACGGAGGCGGGGGAGCAGTACTTC. Its protein is CAIGTEAGEQYF. The rearrangement uses TRBV10-3 and TRBJ2-7, with D possibly being TRBD2 (6 bases). Trimming shortened V by 8 bases and J by 7 bases, and 15 bases separated the two germline ends. The germline V gene has CDR1 ENHRY and CDR2 SYGVKD. The CDR3 is 12 amino acids.

This chain connects TRBV28 to TRBJ1-1, with D uncertain. Germline V CDR1 and CDR2: MDHEN, SYDVKM. The CDR3 covers 15 residues. V was shortened by 4 bases and J by 1 base, with 13 bases between the two germline ends. DNA for the CDR3: TGTGCCAGCAGTTCCTTCGGGTTAGGGAACACTGAAGCTTTCTTT. Amino acids: CASSSFGLGNTEAFF.

J is TRBJ2-5 and V is TRBV19; possible D gene TRBD2, 6 bases. The CDR3 runs to 15 residues. The V gene lost 1 base and the J gene lost 7 bases, with 16 bases spanning the gap. The germline CDR1 and CDR2 sequences are LNHDA and SQIVND (reference sequence). CDR3 coding DNA: TGTGCCAGTAGTATAGGGAGGGGAGCCGGGGGGACCCAGTACTTC. It translates to CASSIGRGAGGTQYF.

J is TRBJ2-3 and V is TRBV19; D ambiguous. This CDR3 has 15 amino acids. Germline CDR1 and CDR2: LNHDA and SQIVND (reference sequence). Trimming stripped 5 bases from V and 2 bases from J, with 14 bases between. The CDR3 reads CASSLGQVHTDTQYF. For the CDR3, the DNA is TGTGCCAGTAGTCTAGGCCAGGTCCACACAGATACGCAGTATTTT.

The gene calls are TRBV5-4 and TRBJ1-1; possibly TRBD1 for D (5 bases). Trimming removed 0 bases at V and 1 base at J, with 19 bases between. This CDR3 has 18 amino acids. CDR1 is SGHNT, CDR2 YYREEE, per germline (reference sequence). The CDR3 DNA is TGTGCCAGCAGCTTGGGGCCTTATCGGGTGGGGCGGAACACTGAAGCTTTCTTT. Protein product: CASSLGPYRVGRNTEAFF.